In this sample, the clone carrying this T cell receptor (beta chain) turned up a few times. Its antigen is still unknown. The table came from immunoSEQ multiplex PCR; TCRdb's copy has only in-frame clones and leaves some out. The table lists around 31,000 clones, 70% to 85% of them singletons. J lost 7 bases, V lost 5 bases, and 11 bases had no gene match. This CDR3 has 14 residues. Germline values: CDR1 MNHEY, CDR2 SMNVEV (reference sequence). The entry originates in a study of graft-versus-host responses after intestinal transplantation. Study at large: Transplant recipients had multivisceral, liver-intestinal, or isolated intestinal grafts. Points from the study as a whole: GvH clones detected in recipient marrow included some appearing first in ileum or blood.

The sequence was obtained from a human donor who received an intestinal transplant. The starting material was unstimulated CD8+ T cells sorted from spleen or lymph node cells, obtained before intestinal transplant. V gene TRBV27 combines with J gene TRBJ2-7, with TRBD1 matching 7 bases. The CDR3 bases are TGTGCCAGCAGTGTACAGGGGTCCCGAGGGGAGCAGTACTTC. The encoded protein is CASSVQGSRGEQYF.